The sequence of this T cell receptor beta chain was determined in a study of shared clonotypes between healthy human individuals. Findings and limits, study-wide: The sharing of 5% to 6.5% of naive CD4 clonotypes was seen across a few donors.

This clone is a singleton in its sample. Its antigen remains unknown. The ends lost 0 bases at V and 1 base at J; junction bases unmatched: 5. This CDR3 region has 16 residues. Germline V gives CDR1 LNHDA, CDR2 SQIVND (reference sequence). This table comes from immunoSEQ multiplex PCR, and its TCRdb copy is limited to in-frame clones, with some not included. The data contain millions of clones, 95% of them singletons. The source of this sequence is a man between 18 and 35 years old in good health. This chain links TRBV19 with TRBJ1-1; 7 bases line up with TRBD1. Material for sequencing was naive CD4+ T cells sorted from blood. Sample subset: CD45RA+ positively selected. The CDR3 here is CASSIDVRQGNTEAFF. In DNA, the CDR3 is TGTGCCAGTAGTATAGATGTCAGACAGGGGAACACTGAAGCTTTCTTT.